This is a list of T cell receptor beta chains from one sample in a study of PD-1 blockade in classical Hodgkin lymphoma. TCRdb keeps only in-frame clones here, not all; method: immunoSEQ multiplex PCR. The profile shows just under 40,000 clones, around 80% of them singletons. The sample here was peripheral blood mononuclear cells (PBMCs), taken before the fourth cycle of nivolumab. Receptors originate from a human donor with classical Hodgkin lymphoma. Both conserved end residues are part of each CDR3. D genes are given only for firm matches. Clone size appears in some rows only: once, few, many, or a class for an expanded clone.

J: TRBJ2-2; D: -; V: TRBV21-1; size: -; length: 18; DNA: TGTGCCAGCAGCAGTGGCCCCAGGGACCTCGCGAACACCGGGGAGCTGTTTTTT; CDR3: CASSSGPRDLANTGELFF
J: TRBJ1-2; D: TRBD1; V: TRBV19; size: -; length: 13; DNA: TGTGCCAGTAGCACTACAGGGGATGTTGGCTACACCTTC; CDR3: CASSTTGDVGYTF
J: TRBJ2-1; D: -; V: TRBV19; size: -; length: 13; DNA: TGTGCCAGTAGTACCGGACGGTACAATGAGCAGTTCTTC; CDR3: CASSTGRYNEQFF
J: TRBJ2-2; D: -; V: TRBV19; size: -; length: 14; DNA: TGTGCCAGTAGTATAGCTGCGAACACCGGGGAGCTGTTTTTT; CDR3: CASSIAANTGELFF
J: TRBJ2-4; D: -; V: TRBV19; size: -; length: 18; DNA: TGTGCCAGTAGTATGGGGGTGGTGCGACCTGTAGCCAAAAACATTCAGTACTTC; CDR3: CASSMGVVRPVAKNIQYF
J: TRBJ2-7; D: -; V: TRBV6-5; size: -; length: 14; DNA: TGTGCCAGCAGTTACCAAGGACGTCCAGACGAGCAGTACTTC; CDR3: CASSYQGRPDEQYF
J: TRBJ1-1; D: -; V: TRBV19; size: -; length: 13; DNA: TGTGCCAGTAGGATCGGGGCGAGCACTGAAGCTTTCTTT; CDR3: CASRIGASTEAFF
J: TRBJ1-5; D: -; V: TRBV12-5; size: few; length: 17; DNA: TGTGCTAGTGGTTTGAACCCAGGGGTTCGCCGGAATCAGCCCCAGCATTTT; CDR3: CASGLNPGVRRNQPQHF
J: TRBJ2-5; D: -; V: TRBV5-4; size: few; length: 13; DNA: TGTGCCAGCAGCTTGCGGGGGACGGAGACCCAGTACTTC; CDR3: CASSLRGTETQYF
J: TRBJ2-3; D: TRBD2; V: TRBV28; size: -; length: 15; DNA: TGTGCCAGCAGTTTGCGGGGGGGGAGCACAGATACGCAGTATTTT; CDR3: CASSLRGGSTDTQYF
J: TRBJ2-7; D: TRBD1; V: TRBV7-8; size: -; length: 15; DNA: TGTGCCAGCAGCTTAGGGGCGGGACAGGGGTACGAGCAGTACTTC; CDR3: CASSLGAGQGYEQYF
J: TRBJ1-6; D: -; V: TRBV28; size: -; length: 15; DNA: TGTGCCAGCAGTTCCGTCGTTTCGTCTTTCTCACCCCTCCACTTT; CDR3: CASSSVVSSFSPLHF
J: TRBJ2-3; D: TRBD2; V: TRBV10-3; size: few; length: 15; DNA: TGTGCCATCAGAGGAGCGGGGCTCCGCACAGATACGCAGTATTTT; CDR3: CAIRGAGLRTDTQYF
J: TRBJ1-3; D: TRBD1; V: TRBV7-9; size: -; length: 17; DNA: TGTGCCAGCAGCTCGGGACAGGGAGCGTTAACTGGAAACACCATATATTTT; CDR3: CASSSGQGALTGNTIYF
J: TRBJ2-7; D: TRBD1; V: TRBV27; size: -; length: 16; DNA: TGTGCCAGCAAACACCGAGGACAGGGGGGCTCCTACGAGCAGTACTTC; CDR3: CASKHRGQGGSYEQYF
J: TRBJ2-7; D: -; V: TRBV5-8; size: -; length: 13; DNA: TGTGCCAGCAGCTTTGGACCTACCTACGAGCAGTACTTC; CDR3: CASSFGPTYEQYF
J: TRBJ1-2; D: -; V: TRBV27; size: once; length: 11; DNA: TGTGCCAGCAGGTCGGGGGATGGCTACACCTTC; CDR3: CASRSGDGYTF
J: TRBJ2-7; D: TRBD2; V: TRBV28; size: -; length: 16; DNA: TGTGCCAGCAGCCCCTCTCTAGGCGGGGGAGTCTACGAGCAGTACTTC; CDR3: CASSPSLGGGVYEQYF
J: TRBJ2-1; D: TRBD2; V: TRBV7-9; size: few; length: 18; DNA: TGTGCCAGCAGCTTAGAACTAGCGGGGGGGCCGCCCTACAATGAGCAGTTCTTC; CDR3: CASSLELAGGPPYNEQFF
J: TRBJ2-3; D: -; V: TRBV11-2; size: -; length: 14; DNA: TGTGCCAGCAGCTTAGCGGGCAGTACAGATACGCAGTATTTT; CDR3: CASSLAGSTDTQYF
J: TRBJ2-1; D: -; V: TRBV28; size: few; length: 13; DNA: TGTGCCAGCAGTTGGGGCAGGTACAATGAGCAGTTCTTC; CDR3: CASSWGRYNEQFF
J: TRBJ2-7; D: -; V: TRBV27; size: -; length: 16; DNA: TGTGCCAGCAGTTTAATGTCGTCGGTCAGAACCTACGAGCAGTACTTC; CDR3: CASSLMSSVRTYEQYF
J: TRBJ2-2; D: -; V: TRBV19; size: -; length: 13; DNA: TGTGCCAGTAGTATAGATCAGAACGGGGAGCTGTTTTTT; CDR3: CASSIDQNGELFF
J: TRBJ1-1; D: -; V: TRBV6-5; size: -; length: 16; DNA: TGTGCCAGCAGTTACCGGGCCGGTGTTTTAGGAACTGAAGCTTTCTTT; CDR3: CASSYRAGVLGTEAFF
J: TRBJ2-7; D: TRBD1; V: TRBV4-2; size: -; length: 15; DNA: TGTGCCAGCAGCCGTTCGGACAGGCAAGCCTACGAGCAGTACTTC; CDR3: CASSRSDRQAYEQYF
J: TRBJ2-3; D: TRBD2; V: TRBV7-9; size: few; length: 15; DNA: TGTGCCAGCAGCAGGGGGACTAGCGAGTCGGATACGCAGTATTTT; CDR3: CASSRGTSESDTQYF